These 18 T cell receptor beta chains share one sample of origin, sequenced in a study of shared clonotypes between healthy human individuals. Measured with immunoSEQ multiplex PCR; TCRdb has only the in-frame clones, and not every one. The table shows over 2 million clones, with around 95% occurring only once. Sequenced: naive CD4+ T cells sorted from blood. Stated subset: CD45RA+ positively selected. The receptor source for this set is a man younger than 35 in good health.

The chain is built from TRBV11-2 and TRBJ2-1, with 10 bases matching TRBD2. V lost 4 bases, J lost 6 bases, and 6 bases stayed unmatched. There are 15 residues in the CDR3. CDR1 and CDR2 (germline): SGHAT, FQNNGV. The CDR3 protein is CASSSGTSGVNEQFF. CDR3 nucleotide sequence: TGTGCCAGCAGCTCTGGCACTAGCGGGGTCAATGAGCAGTTCTTC.

The chain employs TRBV11-3 and TRBJ2-3; D is possibly TRBD2 (6 bases). Between the trimmed V and J ends, which lost 4 bases and 4 bases, there was a span of 9 bases. The CDR3 has 13 residues. In germline, CDR1 is SGHNT, CDR2 YENEEA. The CDR3 loop is CASSYSGADTQYF. For the CDR3, the DNA is TGTGCCAGCAGCTACTCGGGGGCAGATACGCAGTATTTT.

The chain couples TRBV28 to TRBJ2-5; 7 bases are a match to TRBD1. The germline V gene encodes CDR1 MDHEN and CDR2 SYDVKM. Trimming cost V 7 bases and J 2 bases; bases outside gene matches: 10. The length of the CDR3 is 15 residues. The CDR3 loop reads CASTQGDIRQETQYF. For the CDR3, the DNA is TGTGCCAGCACCCAGGGGGACATCAGGCAAGAGACCCAGTACTTC.

CDR3 loop: CAWSLNANTEAFF. CDR3 DNA sequence: TGTGCCTGGAGTCTTAACGCGAACACTGAAGCTTTCTTT. This chain uses TRBV30 with TRBJ1-1; D gene ambiguous. In germline, CDR1 is GTSNPN, CDR2 SVGIG (reference sequence). V lost 2 bases and J lost 1, with 8 bases in between. The CDR3 sequence is 13 residues long.

This clone was observed a single time. This chain uses TRBV5-6 with TRBJ2-2, with TRBD1 matching over 9 bases. After removal of 0 bases from V and 5 bases from J, the junction contained 2 bases not matched to a gene. Germline-derived CDR1 and CDR2 are SGHDT and YYEEEE. This CDR3 is 15 amino acids long. The CDR3 loop is CASSLGDRETGELFF. In DNA form, the CDR3 reads TGTGCCAGCAGCTTGGGGGACAGGGAGACCGGGGAGCTGTTTTTT.

The chain employs TRBV7-3 and TRBJ2-2; D not resolved. Between the trimmed V and J ends, which lost 5 bases and 3 bases, there was a span of 10 bases. Germline CDR1 SGHTA, CDR2 FQGTGA. This CDR3 spans 14 amino acids. This CDR3 reads CASSISGYTGELFF. The CDR3 bases are TGTGCCAGCAGCATCAGTGGATACACCGGGGAGCTGTTTTTT.

On this clone itself: Other DNA sequences of this sample code for an identical CDR3. The V call is TRBV6-1, the J call TRBJ1-4; no firm D call. V was pared by 1 base and J by 2 bases, with 8 bases between. The CDR3 totals 15 residues. Germline V gene sequence: CDR1 MNHNS, CDR2 SASEGT. The CDR3 loop reads CASSEGTATNEKLFF. In DNA form, the CDR3 reads TGTGCCAGCAGTGAAGGGACTGCTACTAATGAAAAACTGTTTTTT.

This chain uses TRBV10-3 with TRBJ1-5; perhaps TRBD1 as D (5 bases). Germline lookup yields CDR1 ENHRY and CDR2 SYGVKD. V lost 9 bases, J lost 2 bases, and 23 bases lay in between. CDR3 length: 17 residues. The DNA of the CDR3 is TGTGCCATAGGGCCCGGGGCCGGCAATATGGGCAATCAGCCCCAGCATTTT. Translated: CAIGPGAGNMGNQPQHF.

The CDR3: CASSPPAGGVSGANVLTF. CDR3 coding DNA: TGTGCCAGCTCACCACCGGCAGGGGGTGTCTCTGGGGCCAACGTCCTGACTTTC. The rearrangement joins TRBV18 to TRBJ2-6; 7 bases are a match to TRBD1. The CDR3 runs to 18 residues. Germline-derived CDR1 and CDR2 are KGHSH and LQKENI. With V trimmed by 0 bases and J by 0 bases, 5 bases remained unmatched.

The rearrangement links TRBV14 to TRBJ1-3; D is undetermined. Trimming removed 0 bases from V and 4 bases from J, with 13 bases in between. CDR3 length: 16 amino acids. Looked up from germline, CDR1 is SGHDN and CDR2 is FVKESK. The CDR3 bases are TGTGCCAGCAGCCAAGATAGAGGCCAGAAAGGAAACACCATATATTTT. Protein product: CASSQDRGQKGNTIYF.

The chain has TRBV6-4 and TRBJ1-2; weak D call: TRBD1 (5 bases). Trimming shortened V by 6 bases and J by 2 bases, and 13 bases separated the two germline ends. Per germline, CDR1 MRHNA and CDR2 SNTAGT. CDR3 size: 14 residues. The CDR3 reads CASRPLGGNYGYTF. In nucleotides, the CDR3 is TGTGCCAGCAGGCCCCTGGGGGGGAACTATGGCTACACCTTC.

The V and J genes are TRBV7-2 and TRBJ2-3; the D is unclear. The germline V gene has CDR1 SGHTA and CDR2 FQGNSA. Trimming pared 1 base from V and 2 bases from J, leaving 10 bases between. The CDR3 sequence is 15 residues long. CDR3 in amino acids: CASSLEPSYTDTQYF. CDR3 sequence (DNA): TGTGCCAGCAGCTTAGAGCCCAGCTACACAGATACGCAGTATTTT. Complete variable domain (other parts from reference TRBV7-2 and TRBJ2-3): GAGVSQSPSNKVTEKGKDVELRCDPISGHTALYWYRQSLGQGLEFLIYFQGNSAPDKSGLPSDRFSAERTGGSVSTLTIQRTQQEDSAVYLCASSLEPSYTDTQYFGPGTRLTVL.

As concerns this clone: Within the sample, other DNA sequences also encode this same CDR3. The chain carries TRBV18 and TRBJ2-2; the match to TRBD1 covers 7 bases. The junction had 5 bases not matched to a gene; V was cut back by 2 bases and J by 2 bases. The CDR3 extends over 16 amino acids. Germline CDR1 KGHSH, CDR2 LQKENI. As DNA, the CDR3 is TGTGCCAGCTCACCAAACAGGGGCTCTAACACCGGGGAGCTGTTTTTT. Translated, it gives CASSPNRGSNTGELFF.

With regard to this clone: This same CDR3 is encoded by further DNA sequences in the sample. The V gene is TRBV5-1, the J gene TRBJ1-4; a weak D match, TRBD1 (5 bases). Germline CDR1 is SGHRS and CDR2 is YFSETQ. The V and J ends lost 0 bases and 3 bases respectively, with 6 bases between them. CDR3 length equals 14 residues. CDR3 protein: CASSLGQPNEKLFF. CDR3 sequence (DNA): TGCGCCAGCAGCTTGGGACAGCCTAATGAAAAACTGTTTTTT.

The V call is TRBV7-6, the J call TRBJ2-3; unclear D gene. V was cut by 5 bases and J by 3 bases, with 12 bases left in between. The germline gives CDR1 SGHVS, CDR2 FNYEAQ. The CDR3 is 14 residues long. In nucleotides, the CDR3 is TGTGCCAGCAGCGCCCGCAGGTCGACAGATACGCAGTATTTT. Its translation: CASSARRSTDTQYF.

The chain recombines TRBV7-2 with TRBJ2-7; no definite D call. V was clipped by 5 bases and J by 2 bases, with 16 bases between them. Germline V lookup: CDR1 SGHTA, CDR2 FQGNSA. The CDR3 contains 15 residues. The CDR3 DNA reads as TGTGCCAGCAGCCCTCTAATGTTAGCCACCTACGAGCAGTACTTC. Its protein is CASSPLMLATYEQYF.

The chain employs TRBV10-3 and TRBJ2-7, with 7 bases lining up with TRBD1. After removal of 6 bases from V and 3 bases from J, the junction contained 5 bases not matched to a gene. CDR3 size: 13 residues. CDR1 ENHRY and CDR2 SYGVKD come from the germline V gene. The CDR3 loop reads CAISGTANYEQYF. Written as DNA, the CDR3 is TGTGCCATCAGCGGGACAGCCAACTACGAGCAGTACTTC.

Of note for this clone: Other DNA sequences in the sample encode the same CDR3. The chain has TRBV7-2 and TRBJ2-5; D gene uncertain. The V end was cut by 5 bases, the J end by 5 bases, with 9 bases between. Germline CDR1 is SGHTA and CDR2 is FQGNSA. There are 12 residues in the CDR3. The CDR3 loop reads CASSPSRETQYF. The CDR3, as DNA: TGTGCCAGCAGCCCGAGCAGGGAGACCCAGTACTTC. The full variable domain, in which reference TRBV7-2 and TRBJ2-5 provide the parts outside the CDR3, is GAGVSQSPSNKVTEKGKDVELRCDPISGHTALYWYRQSLGQGLEFLIYFQGNSAPDKSGLPSDRFSAERTGGSVSTLTIQRTQQEDSAVYLCASSPSRETQYFGPGTRLLVL.